A selection of T cell receptor beta chains follows, all from one sample in a study of blood T cells in healthy people across ages. MiXCR, run by TCRdb on the 5' RACE reads, gives a single entry per CDR3 protein. The sample gives over 1,500,000 distinct CDR3 sequences, roughly 50% of which show up once; approximately 2% is in the top ten. The sample consisted of blood. All receptors come from a woman in her 40s in good health. CDR3s include the opening cysteine and the closing phenylalanine or tryptophan. The D gene is left open where the match is weak. The listing skips clone size in some rows; elsewhere it reads once, few, many or a size class.

v_call: TRBV11-2
d_call: -
cdr3_length: 15
clone_size: few
j_call: TRBJ2-6
cdr3_nt: TGTGCCAGCAGCTTAGATCCGGATTCGGCCAACGTCCTGACTTTC
cdr3_aa: CASSLDPDSANVLTF

v_call: TRBV4-1
d_call: -
cdr3_length: 15
clone_size: -
j_call: TRBJ1-5
cdr3_nt: TGCGCCAGCAGCCAAGGAAGTTCAGGGGATGAGCGCCAGCATTTT
cdr3_aa: CASSQGSSGDERQHF

v_call: TRBV2
d_call: TRBD1
cdr3_length: 16
clone_size: -
j_call: TRBJ2-6
cdr3_nt: TGTGCCGGTTTCCGGGACAGGACCTCTGGGGCCAACGTCCTGACTTTC
cdr3_aa: CAGFRDRTSGANVLTF

v_call: TRBV7-8
d_call: -
cdr3_length: 14
clone_size: once
j_call: TRBJ2-7
cdr3_nt: TGTGCCAGCAGCCTCGTGGTGACTAGCTACGAGCAGTACTTC
cdr3_aa: CASSLVVTSYEQYF

v_call: TRBV6-1
d_call: TRBD1
cdr3_length: 15
clone_size: few
j_call: TRBJ2-5
cdr3_nt: TGTGCCATCTCCCGAAGACAGGGGGCGAAGGAGACCCAGTACTTC
cdr3_aa: CAISRRQGAKETQYF

v_call: TRBV18
d_call: TRBD2
cdr3_length: 14
clone_size: -
j_call: TRBJ2-1
cdr3_nt: TGTGCCAGCTCACCGAGCGGGGGTGAAGAGACCCAGTTCTTC
cdr3_aa: CASSPSGGEETQFF

v_call: TRBV20-1
d_call: TRBD2
cdr3_length: 14
clone_size: -
j_call: TRBJ2-5
cdr3_nt: TGCAGTGCTAGAGTTGAGACTAGCCGAGAGACCCAGTACTTC
cdr3_aa: CSARVETSRETQYF

v_call: TRBV6-4
d_call: -
cdr3_length: 15
clone_size: -
j_call: TRBJ2-3
cdr3_nt: TGTGCCAGCAGTCGTACTAGTGTGGGAGCAGATACGCAGTATTTT
cdr3_aa: CASSRTSVGADTQYF

v_call: TRBV7-2
d_call: -
cdr3_length: 14
clone_size: -
j_call: TRBJ1-1
cdr3_nt: TGTGCCAGCAGCCACTCCGGGGGGAACACTGAAGCTTTCTTT
cdr3_aa: CASSHSGGNTEAFF

v_call: TRBV29-1
d_call: TRBD2
cdr3_length: 15
clone_size: -
j_call: TRBJ2-7
cdr3_nt: TGCAGCGCCGCCCGACTAGCGGGGGGAGGTAATGAGCAGTACTTC
cdr3_aa: CSAARLAGGGNEQYF